One and the same sample provided the 25 T cell receptor beta chains below, sequenced in a study of OX40 agonist ivuxolimab in advanced cancers. Only in-frame clones appear in the TCRdb table, and some are missing; sequencing was by immunoSEQ multiplex PCR. The table shows 90,000 to 150,000 clones, with roughly nine tenths occurring only once. Sequencing used CD4+ or CD8+ T cells sorted from blood, obtained in a trial of the OX40 agonist ivuxolimab. The receptors originated from an adult with an advanced solid tumor such as melanoma, head and neck, liver or kidney cancer.

Comments on this clone: Other DNA sequences within the sample encode an identical CDR3. The V gene is TRBV6-5, the J gene TRBJ2-7; no firm D call. The CDR3 loop spans 12 amino acids. CDR1 and CDR2 from the germline V gene are MNHEY and SVGAGI. Trimming took 6 bases from V and 3 from J, leaving 9 bases between them. CDR3 amino acids: CASSPPSYEQYF. The CDR3 DNA follows: TGTGCCAGCAGCCCCCCGAGCTACGAGCAGTACTTC.

This chain connects TRBV4-3 to TRBJ1-6, with unresolved D. Trimming pared 0 bases from V and 7 bases from J, leaving 10 bases between. Germline V CDR1 and CDR2: LGHNA, YSLEER. This CDR3 spans 15 amino acids. The CDR3, as DNA: TGCGCCAGCAGCCAAGAGGCCGGTCCCAATTCACCCCTCCACTTT. Encoded protein: CASSQEAGPNSPLHF.

J is TRBJ2-2 and V is TRBV2, with 10 bases lining up with TRBD2. The CDR3 is made up of 15 amino acids. J lost 6 bases, V lost 3 bases, and 4 bases had no gene match. Per the germline V gene, CDR1 is SNHLY and CDR2 is FYNNEI. The CDR3: CASSERTSGAGELFF. The CDR3 DNA follows: TGTGCCAGCAGTGAGAGGACTAGCGGTGCCGGGGAGCTGTTTTTT. Full variable domain (outside the CDR3, taken from reference TRBV2 and TRBJ2-2): EPEVTQTPSHQVTQMGQEVILRCVPISNHLYFYWYRQILGQKVEFLVSFYNNEISEKSEIFDDQFSVERPDGSNFTLKIRSTKLEDSAMYFCASSERTSGAGELFFGEGSRLTVL.

The rearrangement uses TRBV5-5 and TRBJ1-2; 10 bases match TRBD1. Germline V lookup: CDR1 SGHKS, CDR2 YYEKEE (reference sequence). J was trimmed by 3 bases and V by 3 bases; bases with no gene match: 2. This CDR3 spans 14 amino acids. The CDR3 nucleotides are TGTGCCAGCAGCTCCGGGACAGGGGACTATGGCTACACCTTC. Its protein is CASSSGTGDYGYTF.

The chain joins TRBV21-1 to TRBJ1-3. TRBV21-1 is assigned pseudogene status. CDR3 length equals 16 residues. The CDR3 region has the DNA TGTGCCAGCAGCAAATTACCAGCAATCTCTGGAAACACCATATATTTT. This sequence encodes CASSKLPAISGNTIYF.

This clone was seen only once. This chain connects TRBV19 to TRBJ2-5, with D tentatively TRBD1 (6 bases). Per the germline V gene, CDR1 is LNHDA and CDR2 is SQIVND (reference sequence). The CDR3 has 13 residues. V was shortened by 8 bases and J by 1 base, with 11 bases between the two germline ends. CDR3 DNA sequence: TGTGCCAGTGGGGGACAACCCCAAGAGACCCAGTACTTC. Its translation is CASGGQPQETQYF. Together with reference TRBV19 and TRBJ2-5, the CDR3 gives the full variable domain: DGGITQSPKYLFRKEGQNVTLSCEQNLNHDAMYWYRQDPGQGLRLIYYSQIVNDFQKGDIAEGYSVSREKKESFPLTVTSAQKNPTAFYLCASGGQPQETQYFGPGTRLLVL.

The rearrangement joins TRBV6-6 to TRBJ2-1; tentative D call: TRBD2 (5 bases). V lost 6 bases to trimming and J lost 4 bases, with 7 bases between them. This CDR3 has 12 residues. Looked up from germline, CDR1 is MNHNY and CDR2 is SVGAGI (reference sequence). CDR3 sequence: CASSRTYNEQFF. The CDR3 DNA reads as TGTGCCAGCAGCCGGACTTACAATGAGCAGTTCTTC.

The chain uses TRBV2 and TRBJ2-5; 7 positions match TRBD2. Germline CDR1 SNHLY, CDR2 FYNNEI. This CDR3 contains 14 residues. V lost 6 bases to trimming and J lost 5 bases; unmatched junction nucleotides: 9. CDR3 residues: CASSPARTRETQYF. CDR3 nucleotides: TGTGCCAGCAGCCCGGCGAGGACTAGGGAGACCCAGTACTTC. Using reference TRBV2 and TRBJ2-5 for the parts outside the CDR3, the full variable domain is EPEVTQTPSHQVTQMGQEVILRCVPISNHLYFYWYRQILGQKVEFLVSFYNNEISEKSEIFDDQFSVERPDGSNFTLKIRSTKLEDSAMYFCASSPARTRETQYFGPGTRLLVL.

CDR3 in DNA: TGTGCCAGCAGCTTATCCTACTCGCAGCCCCAGCATTTT. Its translation: CASSLSYSQPQHF. The rearrangement links TRBV7-2 to TRBJ1-5; no clear D gene. Germline assignment: CDR1 SGHTA and CDR2 FQGNSA. V lost 2 bases and J lost 7, with 9 bases in between. This CDR3 has 13 residues.

The chain couples TRBV7-2 to TRBJ2-5, with 7 nucleotides matching TRBD2. Germline trimming cut 3 bases from V and 7 bases from J; bases unmatched to any gene: 11. The CDR3 consists of 15 residues. From germline, CDR1 is SGHTA and CDR2 FQGNSA. This CDR3 reads CASSFLSGGKATQYF. As DNA, the CDR3 is TGTGCCAGCAGCTTCCTCTCCGGGGGGAAGGCGACCCAGTACTTC.

The chain couples TRBV6-6 to TRBJ2-7; 10 bases line up with TRBD1. Germline CDR1 is MNHNY and CDR2 is SVGAGI (reference sequence). The CDR3 extends over 15 amino acids. V gave up 0 bases and J gave up 6 bases; unmatched junction bases: 5. CDR3 loop: CASSYSGTGVGEQYF. The CDR3 nucleotides are TGTGCCAGCAGTTACTCCGGGACAGGGGTGGGCGAGCAGTACTTC.

This chain uses TRBV28 with TRBJ1-5; D perhaps matches TRBD1 (5 bases). Trimming removed 4 bases at V and 0 bases at J, with 10 bases between. The CDR3 is made up of 15 amino acids. The germline CDR1 and CDR2 sequences are MDHEN and SYDVKM. The CDR3 here is CASSSAGDSNQPQHF. The CDR3 DNA reads as TGTGCCAGCAGTTCGGCGGGGGATAGCAATCAGCCCCAGCATTTT.

V is TRBV9 and J is TRBJ1-6; 7 bases line up with TRBD1. Per the germline V gene, CDR1 is SGDLS and CDR2 is YYNGEE. The trim removed 3 bases at V and 6 bases at J, leaving 6 bases unmatched. The CDR3 runs 15 residues. The CDR3 protein is CASSGDSRINSPLHF. For the CDR3, the DNA is TGTGCCAGCAGCGGGGACAGCCGGATTAATTCACCCCTCCACTTT.

In its sample, this clone was seen a few times. The rearrangement uses TRBV19 and TRBJ2-3; D might be TRBD1 or TRBD2, each matching 6 bases. Between the trimmed V and J ends, which lost 5 bases and 1 base, there was a span of 19 bases. CDR1 is LNHDA and CDR2 is SQIVND in the germline V gene (reference sequence). The CDR3 has 17 amino acids. The CDR3 loop reads CASSSVWGRGGTDTQYF. The CDR3 nucleotides are TGTGCCAGTAGTTCCGTGTGGGGGCGGGGTGGCACAGATACGCAGTATTTT.

In this sample, this clone turned up a few times. This chain joins TRBV9 and TRBJ1-2; no firm D call. The CDR3 spans 14 residues. V lost 2 bases to trimming and J lost 3 bases, with 11 bases between them. Germline assignment: CDR1 SGDLS and CDR2 YYNGEE. In nucleotides, the CDR3 is TGTGCCAGCAGCGTCGTATCCGGGGACTATGGCTACACCTTC. Amino acids: CASSVVSGDYGYTF.

In DNA form, the CDR3 reads TGTGCCAGCAGCTTTACCTACGAGCAGTACTTC. It codes for CASSFTYEQYF. V usage is TRBV7-2 and J usage is TRBJ2-7; D unclear. CDR1 SGHTA and CDR2 FQGNSA come from the germline V gene. Between the trimmed V and J ends, which lost 3 bases and 2 bases, there was a span of 2 bases. The CDR3 spans 11 residues.

V is TRBV5-1 and J is TRBJ1-4; 8 nucleotides line up with TRBD1. In germline, CDR1 is SGHRS, CDR2 YFSETQ. CDR3 length: 14 amino acids. V shed 5 bases and J 4 bases; nucleotides not matched to a gene: 4. CDR3 DNA: TGCGCCAGCAGTAGGGGACAGGTTAATGAAAAACTGTTTTTT. It encodes CASSRGQVNEKLFF.

The genes are TRBV30 and TRBJ1-2, with 9 bases that match TRBD1. Germline values: CDR1 GTSNPN, CDR2 SVGIG (reference sequence). CDR3 length: 13 residues. With 2 bases clipped from V and 4 bases from J, the junction kept 2 bases outside the gene matches. The CDR3 region is CAWSPTGGYGYTF. The CDR3 coding sequence is TGTGCCTGGAGTCCGACAGGGGGCTATGGCTACACCTTC.

The chain employs TRBV5-1 and TRBJ2-3; a possible D gene is TRBD2 (5 bases). Trimming took 3 bases from V and 6 from J, leaving 14 bases between them. Germline CDR1 is SGHRS and CDR2 is YFSETQ. This CDR3 spans 14 amino acids. In DNA form, the CDR3 reads TGCGCCAGCAGCTCTGTTTTTGGCGGGGATACGCAGTATTTT. Protein sequence: CASSSVFGGDTQYF.

This chain joins TRBV28 and TRBJ1-5; D call uncertain. The CDR3 is made up of 15 amino acids. Germline-derived CDR1 and CDR2 are MDHEN and SYDVKM. Trimming took off 5 bases at V and 4 bases at J, with 15 bases between the two ends. The chain's CDR3 is CASSGSSVGNQPQHF. Written as DNA, the CDR3 is TGTGCCAGCAGTGGGTCGTCGGTGGGGAATCAGCCCCAGCATTTT.

J is TRBJ1-4 and V is TRBV19; D is ambiguous. This CDR3 region has 14 residues. V shed 3 bases and J shed 0 bases, with 5 bases lying between them. In germline, CDR1 is LNHDA, CDR2 SQIVND (reference sequence). This CDR3 reads CASSIRATNEKLFF. As DNA, the CDR3 is TGTGCCAGTAGTATCCGGGCAACTAATGAAAAACTGTTTTTT. Filled out from reference TRBV19 and TRBJ1-4, the complete variable domain reads DGGITQSPKYLFRKEGQNVTLSCEQNLNHDAMYWYRQDPGQGLRLIYYSQIVNDFQKGDIAEGYSVSREKKESFPLTVTSAQKNPTAFYLCASSIRATNEKLFFGSGTQLSVL.

The chain uses TRBV6-1 and TRBJ2-7, with 8 bases that match TRBD2. Germline assignment: CDR1 MNHNS and CDR2 SASEGT. V gave up 3 bases and J gave up 1 base; unmatched junction bases: 5. This CDR3 contains 15 residues. The CDR3: CASSELAGYSYEQYF. The CDR3, as DNA: TGTGCCAGCAGTGAGTTAGCGGGGTATTCCTACGAGCAGTACTTC.

CDR3 protein: CASSMELGLAGFSSTDTQYF. DNA of the CDR3: TGTGCCAGTAGTATGGAATTGGGACTAGCGGGGTTCTCTAGCACAGATACGCAGTATTTT. The rearrangement uses TRBV19 and TRBJ2-3; TRBD2 agrees at 13 bases. This CDR3 region has 20 residues. After removal of 3 bases from V and 0 bases from J, the junction contained 12 bases not matched to a gene. Germline values: CDR1 LNHDA, CDR2 SQIVND (reference sequence).

The chain joins TRBV6-1 to TRBJ1-5; D is possibly TRBD1 (5 bases). The CDR3 length is 14 residues. The germline gives CDR1 MNHNS, CDR2 SASEGT. The germline V and J ends were trimmed by 2 bases and 2 bases, with 7 bases remaining between them. CDR3 nucleotide sequence: TGTGCCAGCAGTGAACAACAGGGCAATCAGCCCCAGCATTTT. This gives the protein CASSEQQGNQPQHF.

The chain joins TRBV5-1 to TRBJ2-5; D is perhaps TRBD1 (6 bases). Trimming shortened V by 5 bases and J by 8 bases, and 25 bases separated the two germline ends. From germline, CDR1 is SGHRS and CDR2 YFSETQ. CDR3 length equals 16 residues. The CDR3: CASSHSTGQMVGTQYF. The CDR3 region has the DNA TGCGCCAGCAGTCACAGTACGGGACAAATGGTGGGAACCCAGTACTTC.